The following is a T cell receptor beta chain sequence with its context. Its matching antigen is unknown. The entry originates in a study of blood T cells in healthy people across ages. Study overall: About one barcoded beta molecule per two T cells was captured by template switching.

Per germline, CDR1 MNHEY and CDR2 SVGEGT. Deletions cut 2 bases from V and 5 bases from J, with 6 bases between. This CDR3 is built from 13 residues. Study outcomes and limitations: Across the age range, TCR beta diversity per million T cells fell in a roughly linear way. A greater number of naive CD4+ cells and higher diversity distinguished long-lived donors from aged donors.

The use of a sample-barcoded 5' primer and a J-beta primer mix characterized a second PCR of about 7 to 12 cycles. No fewer than 3 million CDR3-containing paired-end reads came from each sample. MiXCR was run by TCRdb on the 5' RACE reads, yielding one entry per CDR3 protein. The sample consists of about 1.8 million distinct CDR3 sequences, around half of them appearing once. The receptor's source is a woman in her thirties or forties in good health. The sample consisted of blood. The chain carries TRBV6-2 or TRBV6-3 and TRBJ2-2; D remains unclear. The DNA of the CDR3 is TGTGCCAGCAGTTACACGCGGACCGGGGAGCTGTTTTTT. It specifies CASSYTRTGELFF.